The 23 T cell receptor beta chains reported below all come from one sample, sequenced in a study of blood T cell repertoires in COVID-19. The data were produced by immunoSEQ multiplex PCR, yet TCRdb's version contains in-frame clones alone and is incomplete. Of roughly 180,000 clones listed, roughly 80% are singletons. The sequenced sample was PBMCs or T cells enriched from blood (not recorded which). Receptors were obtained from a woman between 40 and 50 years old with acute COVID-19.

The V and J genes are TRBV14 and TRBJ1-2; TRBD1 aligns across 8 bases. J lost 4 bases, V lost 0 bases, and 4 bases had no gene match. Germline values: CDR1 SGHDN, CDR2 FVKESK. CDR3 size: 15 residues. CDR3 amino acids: CASSQDPGGVYGYTF. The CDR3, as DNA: TGTGCCAGCAGCCAAGATCCAGGGGGCGTCTATGGCTACACCTTC.

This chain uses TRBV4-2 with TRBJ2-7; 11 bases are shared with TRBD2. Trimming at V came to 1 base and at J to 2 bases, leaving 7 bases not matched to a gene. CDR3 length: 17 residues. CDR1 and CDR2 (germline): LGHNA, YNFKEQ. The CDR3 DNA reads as TGTGCCAGCAGCCAAGCACAGACTAGCGGGGCGACCTACGAGCAGTACTTC. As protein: CASSQAQTSGATYEQYF.

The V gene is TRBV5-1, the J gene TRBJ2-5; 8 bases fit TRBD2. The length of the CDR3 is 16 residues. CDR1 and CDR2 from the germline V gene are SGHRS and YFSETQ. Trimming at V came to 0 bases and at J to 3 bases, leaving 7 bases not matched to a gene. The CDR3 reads CASSLDGGVLEETQYF. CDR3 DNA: TGCGCCAGCAGCTTGGACGGGGGGGTACTCGAAGAGACCCAGTACTTC.

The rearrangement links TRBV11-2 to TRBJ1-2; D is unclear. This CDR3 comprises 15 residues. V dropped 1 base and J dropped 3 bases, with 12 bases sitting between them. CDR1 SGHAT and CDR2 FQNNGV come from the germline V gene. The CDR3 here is CASSLGGVWDYGYTF. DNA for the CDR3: TGTGCCAGCAGCTTAGGCGGGGTTTGGGACTATGGCTACACCTTC.

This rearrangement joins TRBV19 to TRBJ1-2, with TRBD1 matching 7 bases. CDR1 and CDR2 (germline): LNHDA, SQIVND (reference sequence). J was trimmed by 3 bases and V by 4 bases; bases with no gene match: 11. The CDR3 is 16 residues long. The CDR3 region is CASSTPHTTGDYGYTF. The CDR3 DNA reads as TGTGCCAGTAGTACGCCACATACTACAGGGGACTATGGCTACACCTTC. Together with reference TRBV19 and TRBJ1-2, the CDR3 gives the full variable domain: DGGITQSPKYLFRKEGQNVTLSCEQNLNHDAMYWYRQDPGQGLRLIYYSQIVNDFQKGDIAEGYSVSREKKESFPLTVTSAQKNPTAFYLCASSTPHTTGDYGYTFGSGTRLTVV.

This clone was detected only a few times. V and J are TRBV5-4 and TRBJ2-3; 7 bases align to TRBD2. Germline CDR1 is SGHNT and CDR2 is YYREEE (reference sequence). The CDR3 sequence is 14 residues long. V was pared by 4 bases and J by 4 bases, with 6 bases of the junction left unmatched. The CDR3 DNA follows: TGTGCCAGCAGCGTTACTAGCGAAGCAGATACGCAGTATTTT. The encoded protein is CASSVTSEADTQYF.

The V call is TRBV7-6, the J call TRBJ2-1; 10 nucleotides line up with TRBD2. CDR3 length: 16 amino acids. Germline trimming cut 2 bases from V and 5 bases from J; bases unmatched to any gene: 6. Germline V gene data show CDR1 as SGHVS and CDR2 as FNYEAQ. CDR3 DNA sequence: TGTGCCAGCAGCTTAACCGTAGCGGGAGGTGACAATGAGCAGTTCTTC. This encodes CASSLTVAGGDNEQFF.

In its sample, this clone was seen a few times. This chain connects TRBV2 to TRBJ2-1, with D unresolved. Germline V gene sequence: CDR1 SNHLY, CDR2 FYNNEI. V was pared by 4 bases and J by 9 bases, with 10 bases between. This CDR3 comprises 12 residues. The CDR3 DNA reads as TGTGCCAGCAGTGGTGTATCGGGTGAGCAGTTCTTC. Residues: CASSGVSGEQFF. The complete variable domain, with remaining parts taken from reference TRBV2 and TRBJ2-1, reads EPEVTQTPSHQVTQMGQEVILRCVPISNHLYFYWYRQILGQKVEFLVSFYNNEISEKSEIFDDQFSVERPDGSNFTLKIRSTKLEDSAMYFCASSGVSGEQFFGPGTRLTVL.

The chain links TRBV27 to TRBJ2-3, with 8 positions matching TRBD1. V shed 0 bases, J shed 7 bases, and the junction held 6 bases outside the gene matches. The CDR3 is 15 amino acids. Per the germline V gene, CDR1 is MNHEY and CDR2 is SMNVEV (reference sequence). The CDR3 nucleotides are TGTGCCAGCAGTTTATCCTGGACAGGGCCCAATACGCAGTATTTT. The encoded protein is CASSLSWTGPNTQYF.

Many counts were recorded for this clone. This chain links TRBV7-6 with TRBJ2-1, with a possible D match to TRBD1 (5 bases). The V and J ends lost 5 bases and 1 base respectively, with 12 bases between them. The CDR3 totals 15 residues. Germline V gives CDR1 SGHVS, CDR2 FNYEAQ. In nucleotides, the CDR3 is TGTGCCAGCAGCCTCTTACAGGCATCCTACAATGAGCAGTTCTTC. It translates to CASSLLQASYNEQFF.

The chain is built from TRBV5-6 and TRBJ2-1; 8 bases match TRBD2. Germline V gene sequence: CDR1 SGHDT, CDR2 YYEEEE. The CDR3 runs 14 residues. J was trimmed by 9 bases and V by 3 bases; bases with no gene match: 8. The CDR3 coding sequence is TGTGCCAGCAGCTCCGGGAGGGCCGGTAGTGAGCAGTTCTTC. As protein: CASSSGRAGSEQFF.

The CDR3 loop reads CASSPAGALGTDTQYF. Here the CDR3 DNA reads TGTGCCAGCTCACCTGCAGGGGCGCTTGGGACAGATACGCAGTATTTT. The chain combines TRBV18 with TRBJ2-3; weak D call: TRBD1 (6 bases). Trimming shortened V by 3 bases and J by 3 bases, and 16 bases separated the two germline ends. The V gene's germline CDR1 is KGHSH and CDR2 LQKENI. The CDR3 extends over 16 amino acids.

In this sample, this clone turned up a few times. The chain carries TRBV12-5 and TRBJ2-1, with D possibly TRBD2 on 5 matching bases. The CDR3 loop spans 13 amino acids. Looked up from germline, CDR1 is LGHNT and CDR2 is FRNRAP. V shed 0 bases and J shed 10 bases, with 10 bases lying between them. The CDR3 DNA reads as TGTGCTAGTGGTTTGGTAAGCGGCGGAGAGCAGTTCTTC. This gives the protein CASGLVSGGEQFF.

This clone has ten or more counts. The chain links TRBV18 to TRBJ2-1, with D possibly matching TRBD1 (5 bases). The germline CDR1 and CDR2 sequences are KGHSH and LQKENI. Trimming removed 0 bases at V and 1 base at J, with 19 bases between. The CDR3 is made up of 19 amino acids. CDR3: CASSPPDFQGASSYNEQFF. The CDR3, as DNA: TGTGCCAGCTCACCACCCGATTTTCAAGGGGCATCGTCCTACAATGAGCAGTTCTTC.

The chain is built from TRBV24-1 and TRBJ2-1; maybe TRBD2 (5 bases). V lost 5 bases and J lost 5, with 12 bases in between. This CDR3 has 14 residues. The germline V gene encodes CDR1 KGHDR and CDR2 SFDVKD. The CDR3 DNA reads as TGTGCCACCAGTGCTCCCGGGAACCACAATGAGCAGTTCTTC. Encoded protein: CATSAPGNHNEQFF.

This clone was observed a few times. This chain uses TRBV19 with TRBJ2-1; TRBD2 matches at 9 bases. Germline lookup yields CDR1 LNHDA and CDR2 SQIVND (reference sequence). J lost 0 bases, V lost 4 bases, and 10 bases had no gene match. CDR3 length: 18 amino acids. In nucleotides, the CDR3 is TGTGCCAGTAGTAGCGGGAGGGCCCTCCTATCCTCCTACAATGAGCAGTTCTTC. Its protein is CASSSGRALLSSYNEQFF.

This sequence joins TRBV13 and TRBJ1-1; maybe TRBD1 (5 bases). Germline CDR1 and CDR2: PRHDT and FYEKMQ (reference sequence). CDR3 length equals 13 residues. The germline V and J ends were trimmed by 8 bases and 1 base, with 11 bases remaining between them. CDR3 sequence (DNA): TGTGCCAGCCTATTCCAGGGGAACACTGAAGCTTTCTTT. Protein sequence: CASLFQGNTEAFF.

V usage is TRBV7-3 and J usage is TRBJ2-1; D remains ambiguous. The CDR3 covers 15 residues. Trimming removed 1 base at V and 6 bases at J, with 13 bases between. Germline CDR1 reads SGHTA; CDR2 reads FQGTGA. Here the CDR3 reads CASSLIASLSNEQFF. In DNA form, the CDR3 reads TGTGCCAGCAGCTTAATCGCTAGTTTGTCCAATGAGCAGTTCTTC.

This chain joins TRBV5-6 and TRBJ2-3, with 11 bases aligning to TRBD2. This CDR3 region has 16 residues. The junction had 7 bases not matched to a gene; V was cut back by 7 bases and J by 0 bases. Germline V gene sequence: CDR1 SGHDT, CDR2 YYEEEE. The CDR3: CASSRRLAGSTDTQYF. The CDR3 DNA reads TGTGCCAGCTCCCGCCGACTAGCGGGGAGCACAGATACGCAGTATTTT. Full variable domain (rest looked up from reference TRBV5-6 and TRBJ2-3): DAGVTQSPTHLIKTRGQQVTLRCSPKSGHDTVSWYQQALGQGPQFIFQYYEEEERQRGNFPDRFSGHQFPNYSSELNVNALLLGDSALYLCASSRRLAGSTDTQYFGPGTRLTVL.

This chain's CDR3 is CATSDFTGTQETQYF. The CDR3 coding sequence is TGTGCCACCAGTGATTTTACAGGGACCCAAGAGACCCAGTACTTC. This chain links TRBV24-1 with TRBJ2-5; the D gene is possibly TRBD1 (6 bases). Per germline, CDR1 KGHDR and CDR2 SFDVKD. This CDR3 contains 15 residues. Between the trimmed V and J ends, which lost 1 base and 1 base, there was a span of 9 bases.

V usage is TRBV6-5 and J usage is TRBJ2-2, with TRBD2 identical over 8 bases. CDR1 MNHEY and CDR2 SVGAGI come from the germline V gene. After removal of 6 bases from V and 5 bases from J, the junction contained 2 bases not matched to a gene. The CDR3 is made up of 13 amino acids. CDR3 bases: TGTGCCAGCAGCGGCGGGAGGACCGGGGAGCTGTTTTTT. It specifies CASSGGRTGELFF.

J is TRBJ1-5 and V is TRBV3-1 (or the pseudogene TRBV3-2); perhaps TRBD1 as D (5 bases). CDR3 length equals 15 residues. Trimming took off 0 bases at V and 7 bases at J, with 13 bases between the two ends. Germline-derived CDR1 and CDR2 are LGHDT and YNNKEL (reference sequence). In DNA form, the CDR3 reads TGTGCCAGCAGCCAAGATGGCCCAGGGAACCAGCCCCAGCATTTT. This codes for CASSQDGPGNQPQHF.

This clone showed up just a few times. The CDR3 DNA reads TGTGCCAGCAATGTCGCACAGACGAACACTGAAGCTTTCTTT. Amino acid sequence: CASNVAQTNTEAFF. The rearrangement joins TRBV2 to TRBJ1-1; no reliable D call. Trimming shortened V by 7 bases and J by 1 base, and 13 bases separated the two germline ends. Per the germline V gene, CDR1 is SNHLY and CDR2 is FYNNEI. The CDR3 loop spans 14 amino acids. Looking up the rest from reference TRBV2 and TRBJ1-1 gives the full variable domain: EPEVTQTPSHQVTQMGQEVILRCVPISNHLYFYWYRQILGQKVEFLVSFYNNEISEKSEIFDDQFSVERPDGSNFTLKIRSTKLEDSAMYFCASNVAQTNTEAFFGQGTRLTVV.